This T cell receptor beta chain was sequenced for a study of cytomegalovirus exposure and HLA in healthy donors. The CDR3 consists of 13 residues. Germline CDR1 is SNHLY and CDR2 is FYNNEI. Losses at the gene ends were 5 bases for V and 5 bases for J; bases not matched to a gene: 4. Researchers ran the PCR with 60 Vbeta and 13 Jbeta primers. Profiled with immunoSEQ multiplex PCR; TCRdb holds only in-frame clones, not every one. This sample has 150,000 to 200,000 clones; approximately 85% occur once, and the top ten carry almost 9.5%. The sequence was collected from a man between 18 and 35 years old in good health and CMV-seropositive. This sequence joins TRBV2 and TRBJ1-1, with TRBD1 matching 8 bases. The sequenced sample consisted of PBMCs. This CDR3 is CASSIDRGTEAFF. The DNA for the CDR3 is TGTGCCAGCAGTATCGACAGGGGTACTGAAGCTTTCTTT.